This T cell receptor beta chain was captured in a study of neurological immune-mediated disorders. Study outcomes and limitations: TCR-beta repertoires seemed private in all groups, with no expanded CDR3 amino acid sequences shared.

This clonotype was counted ten times or more. Its antigen is still unknown. cDNA synthesis was performed by 5'RACE with 10-nucleotide random UMIs. MiXCR, applied by TCRdb to the 5' RACE reads, yields one record per CDR3 protein. The table lists around 49,000 distinct CDR3 sequences, approximately 11% of them singletons, with 7.5% to 9.5% in the top ten. Time point indicated: longitudinal time-point 3. The unsorted libraries were prepared from 2 million PBMCs (stored at -80 C). V lost 0 bases and J lost 8; bases outside the gene matches: 6. The CDR3 runs to 14 residues. Germline V lookup: CDR1 LGHDT, CDR2 YNNKEL (reference sequence).

V gene TRBV3-1 combines with J gene TRBJ1-2; 7 bases match TRBD1. Sample: PBMCs. The sequence was collected from a male donor with HTLV-1-associated myelopathy (HAM/TSP). The CDR3 loop is CASSQDLQGRGYTF. CDR3 coding DNA: TGTGCCAGCAGCCAAGACCTACAGGGGCGAGGCTACACCTTC.